Listed here are 2 T cell receptor beta chains from one sample, sequenced in a study of blood T cell repertoires in COVID-19 (dated by TCRdb to the early 2020s). Library method: the immunoSEQ multiplex PCR assay. TCRdb holds this immuneACCESS table with in-frame rearrangements only. Some clones are missing; in checked studies, unresolved V genes explain under half, and the rest has no known cause. The sample contains some 460,000 clones, 70% to 90% of them found a single time. Roughly 1.9% of the sample goes to the ten largest clones. The sequenced material came from PBMCs or T cells enriched from blood (not recorded which). These TCRs come from a woman in her late teens or twenties with acute COVID-19.

This rearrangement joins TRBV5-8 to TRBJ2-7; 8 nucleotides align to TRBD2. Germline V CDR1 and CDR2: SGHTS, YDEGEE. V shed 0 bases, J shed 0 bases, and the junction held 5 bases outside the gene matches. CDR3 length: 16 amino acids. The DNA of the CDR3 is TGTGCCAGCAGCTTGGCCCTAGCGGGTCACTCCTACGAGCAGTACTTC. It translates to CASSLALAGHSYEQYF.

This clone was detected once. The chain carries TRBV25-1 and TRBJ1-2; D unresolved. The V end was cut by 2 bases, the J end by 5 bases, with 15 bases between. The CDR3 consists of 15 residues. The germline V gene encodes CDR1 MGHDK and CDR2 SYGVNS. For the CDR3, the DNA is TGTGCCAGCAGTGAACCCGGCAGGTTGCGATATGGCTACACCTTC. Residues: CASSEPGRLRYGYTF.